Below, 14 T cell receptor beta chains from the same sample are listed, as sequenced in a study of OX40 agonist ivuxolimab in advanced cancers. The assay was immunoSEQ multiplex PCR, and TCRdb's table has in-frame clones only and misses some. The top ten clones hold roughly 10% of a sample with 50,000 to 55,000 clones, approximately 92% of them seen once. The specimen was CD4+ or CD8+ T cells sorted from blood, collected in a trial of the OX40 agonist ivuxolimab. Receptors originate from an adult with an advanced solid tumor such as melanoma, head and neck, liver or kidney cancer.

This clone was seen only a few times. The genes are TRBV5-6 and TRBJ1-2, with D unresolved. The V end lost 6 bases, the J end lost 7 bases, and 16 bases lay between the germline ends. Germline loops: CDR1 SGHDT, CDR2 YYEEEE. There are 13 residues in the CDR3. The CDR3 region is CASMWERSGGYTF. CDR3 in DNA: TGTGCCAGCATGTGGGAAAGGAGTGGTGGCTACACCTTC.

The sample holds one count of this clone. The chain couples TRBV6-1 to TRBJ2-1; D is unclear. Germline V gene sequence: CDR1 MNHNS, CDR2 SASEGT. The ends were cut back, 2 bases at V and 4 bases at J, with 6 bases in the middle. This CDR3 has 13 amino acids. CDR3 bases: TGTGCCAGCAGTGAATGGGGTTACAATGAGCAGTTCTTC. It is translated as CASSEWGYNEQFF.

The chain links TRBV5-1 to TRBJ2-5; D tentatively reads TRBD1 or TRBD2 (6 bases each). Between the trimmed V and J ends, which lost 3 bases and 7 bases, there was a span of 25 bases. The CDR3 spans 17 residues. The germline CDR1 and CDR2 sequences are SGHRS and YFSETQ. The CDR3 coding sequence is TGCGCCAGCAGCTGGGTGCTAGGAGGGGGACAAGTTGGGACCCAGTACTTC. This codes for CASSWVLGGGQVGTQYF.

The gene calls are TRBV18 and TRBJ2-2; D gene uncertain. CDR1 and CDR2 from the germline V gene are KGHSH and LQKENI. The CDR3 spans 12 residues. The V and J ends lost 6 bases and 4 bases respectively, with 6 bases between them. As DNA, the CDR3 is TGTGCCAGCTCGGCTCCCACCGGGGAGCTGTTTTTT. It is translated as CASSAPTGELFF.

V and J are TRBV5-1 and TRBJ2-2, with 7 bases that match TRBD2. CDR1 is SGHRS, CDR2 YFSETQ, per germline. V shed 1 base, J shed 4 bases, and the junction held 1 base outside the gene matches. The CDR3 is 14 amino acids. The CDR3 nucleotides read TGCGCCAGCAGCTTGCGGGGGGTCACCGGGGAGCTGTTTTTT. Protein: CASSLRGVTGELFF.

CDR3 bases: TGTGCCAGCAGTAACCGGGACTGGGATCAGCCCCAGCATTTT. It is translated as CASSNRDWDQPQHF. The rearrangement joins TRBV6-6 to TRBJ1-5; a possible D gene is TRBD1 (5 bases). Germline CDR1 MNHNY, CDR2 SVGAGI (reference sequence). The CDR3 covers 14 residues. The germline V and J ends were trimmed by 5 bases and 5 bases, with 13 bases remaining between them.

CDR3 in amino acids: CASTTARVNTEAFF. CDR3 bases: TGTGCCAGCACCACGGCCAGGGTCAACACTGAAGCTTTCTTT. This chain connects TRBV6-1 to TRBJ1-1; weak D call: TRBD1 (5 bases). With 7 bases removed from V and 2 bases from J, the gap between germline ends came to 14 bases. This CDR3 has 14 residues. Germline CDR1 MNHNS, CDR2 SASEGT.

J is TRBJ1-6 and V is TRBV19, with 7 bases matching TRBD1. The CDR3 is 15 amino acids. J was trimmed by 7 bases and V by 6 bases; bases with no gene match: 9. The V gene's germline CDR1 is LNHDA and CDR2 SQIVND (reference sequence). The CDR3, as DNA: TGTGCCAGTAGCCCATACAGGGGATGGAATTCACCCCTCCACTTT. Protein: CASSPYRGWNSPLHF.

The rearrangement uses TRBV28 and TRBJ1-1; 7 positions agree with TRBD1. With 8 bases clipped from V and 1 base from J, the junction kept 7 bases outside the gene matches. CDR1 is MDHEN and CDR2 is SYDVKM in the germline V gene. This CDR3 has 14 amino acids. The CDR3 here is CASFRGVGNTEAFF. The CDR3 DNA reads TGTGCCAGCTTCAGGGGGGTGGGGAACACTGAAGCTTTCTTT.

This clone was recorded only once. The V call is TRBV5-4, the J call TRBJ2-2; tentatively, D is TRBD2 (5 bases). CDR1 and CDR2 from the germline V gene are SGHNT and YYREEE (reference sequence). V lost 7 bases to trimming and J lost 2 bases, with 15 bases between them. CDR3 length: 15 amino acids. The CDR3 nucleotides are TGTGCCAGCGGGTCCAGAGGGCCAAACACCGGGGAGCTGTTTTTT. It is translated as CASGSRGPNTGELFF.

This clone has just one count. The chain recombines TRBV7-8 with TRBJ2-2; 11 positions agree with TRBD1. CDR1 and CDR2 (germline): SGHVS, FQNEAQ. The CDR3 contains 16 residues. Trimming at V came to 6 bases and at J to 4 bases, leaving 7 bases not matched to a gene. This chain's CDR3 is CASRPPGQGVTGELFF. In nucleotides, the CDR3 is TGTGCCAGCAGGCCCCCGGGACAGGGGGTCACCGGGGAGCTGTTTTTT.

This clone was picked up a small number of times. The chain has TRBV7-9 and TRBJ2-1, with D perhaps matching TRBD1 or TRBD2 (6 bases each). This CDR3 comprises 13 residues. Germline-derived CDR1 and CDR2 are SEHNR and FQNEAQ (reference sequence). V gave up 6 bases and J gave up 7 bases, with 13 bases separating them. The DNA for the CDR3 is TGTGCCAGCAGTGGGGGGCGTAGTAATGAGCAGTTCTTC. Translating gives CASSGGRSNEQFF.

The chain uses TRBV27 and TRBJ2-1, with 10 bases that match TRBD2. The CDR3 is 15 residues long. In germline, CDR1 is MNHEY, CDR2 SMNVEV (reference sequence). J gave up 7 bases and V 5 bases, and 8 bases lay outside the gene matches. The CDR3 protein is CASSPTSGIVNEQFF. CDR3 sequence (DNA): TGTGCCAGCAGTCCTACTAGCGGGATAGTAAATGAGCAGTTCTTC.

The chain combines TRBV4-2 with TRBJ1-4, with 9 bases lining up with TRBD1. Germline V CDR1 and CDR2: LGHNA, YNFKEQ. The CDR3 length is 17 residues. J lost 0 bases, V lost 4 bases, and 6 bases had no gene match. CDR3 residues: CASSPGQGLTTNEKLFF. CDR3 nucleotides: TGTGCCAGCAGCCCGGGACAGGGTCTAACAACTAATGAAAAACTGTTTTTT.